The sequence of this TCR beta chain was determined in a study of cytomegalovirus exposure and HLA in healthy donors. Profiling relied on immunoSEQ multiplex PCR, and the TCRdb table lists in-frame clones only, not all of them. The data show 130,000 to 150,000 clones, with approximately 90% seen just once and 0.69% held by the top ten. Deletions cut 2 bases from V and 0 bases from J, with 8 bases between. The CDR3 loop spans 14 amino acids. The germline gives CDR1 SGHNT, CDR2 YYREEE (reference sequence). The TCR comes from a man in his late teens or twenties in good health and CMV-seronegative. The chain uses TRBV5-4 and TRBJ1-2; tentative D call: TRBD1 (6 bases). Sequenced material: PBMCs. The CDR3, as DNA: TGTGCCAGCAGCTTCCAGGGGTCTAACTATGGCTACACCTTC. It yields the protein CASSFQGSNYGYTF.